What follows are 17 T cell receptor beta chains derived from one specimen sequenced in a study of OX40 agonist ivuxolimab in advanced cancers. Libraries were prepared through the immunoSEQ multiplex PCR assay. In its TCRdb copy, this immuneACCESS table keeps in-frame sequences only and misses some clones. Where compared with another copy, unresolved V genes explain less than half of these, and the others have no known cause. The sample table holds 50,000 to 70,000 clones, of which about 90% were seen once. The ten largest clones add up to about 0.41% of the sample. Sequenced here: CD4+ or CD8+ T cells sorted from blood, sampled in a trial of the OX40 agonist ivuxolimab. These receptors were obtained from an adult with an advanced solid tumor such as melanoma, head and neck, liver or kidney cancer.

The DNA of the CDR3 is TGTGCCAGCAGTTTATTTGGACAGGGGTCCTACGAGCAGTACTTC. Residues: CASSLFGQGSYEQYF. This sequence joins TRBV27 and TRBJ2-7; 9 bases match TRBD1. CDR3 length equals 15 residues. The trim removed 1 base at V and 1 base at J, leaving 2 bases unmatched. Germline V gene sequence: CDR1 MNHEY, CDR2 SMNVEV (reference sequence).

CDR3 loop: CASSPGGHPNTEAFF. As DNA, the CDR3 is TGTGCCAGCTCACCAGGGGGGCACCCGAACACTGAAGCTTTCTTT. The chain combines TRBV18 with TRBJ1-1; tentative D call: TRBD1 (6 bases). V was pared by 2 bases and J by 1 base, with 11 bases between. This CDR3 has 15 amino acids. The germline CDR1 and CDR2 sequences are KGHSH and LQKENI.

CDR3 DNA: TGTGCCAGCAGCCCGCGGGACTCCCCCACCGGGGAGCTGTTTTTT. Translation: CASSPRDSPTGELFF. The chain recombines TRBV7-2 with TRBJ2-2; possible D gene TRBD2, 6 bases. The CDR3 runs to 15 residues. Trimming shortened V by 5 bases and J by 4 bases, and 14 bases separated the two germline ends. Germline V CDR1 and CDR2: SGHTA, FQGNSA.

The chain combines TRBV7-2 with TRBJ2-1; D is possibly TRBD2 (6 bases). Deletions cut 4 bases from V and 6 bases from J, with 10 bases between. The germline CDR1 and CDR2 sequences are SGHTA and FQGNSA. The CDR3 covers 13 residues. The CDR3 DNA reads TGTGCCAGCAGCTCGACTAGTCTCAATGAGCAGTTCTTC. Protein sequence: CASSSTSLNEQFF.

This chain joins TRBV28 and TRBJ2-3; 11 bases are shared with TRBD2. V was pared by 7 bases and J by 7 bases, with 10 bases of the junction left unmatched. The V gene's germline CDR1 is MDHEN and CDR2 SYDVKM. The CDR3 has 15 amino acids. CDR3 sequence: CASTPSASGRNTQYF. The CDR3 DNA sequence: TGTGCCAGCACCCCCTCGGCTAGCGGGAGGAATACGCAGTATTTT.

The chain couples TRBV29-1 to TRBJ2-7; 9 nucleotides match TRBD2. The germline V gene has CDR1 SQVTM and CDR2 ANQGSEA. The CDR3 is 14 residues long. V was clipped by 6 bases and J by 1 base; unmatched bases: 7. In nucleotides, the CDR3 is TGCAGCGTGTCTTGGGGACTAGCATCCTACGAGCAGTACTTC. This codes for CSVSWGLASYEQYF.

This chain connects TRBV12-1 to TRBJ2-7. TRBV12-1 represents a pseudogene. This CDR3 is built from 14 residues. The CDR3 nucleotides read TGTGCCAGCAGCTTTGTAGACGGGGCCCACGAGCAGTACTTC. It encodes CASSFVDGAHEQYF.

The rearrangement uses TRBV28 and TRBJ2-3, with no clear D. Germline CDR1 MDHEN, CDR2 SYDVKM. This CDR3 region has 16 residues. Trimming left V 7 bases short and J 1 base short, with 18 bases between. CDR3 sequence reads: CASTSLGGLGTDTQYF. The CDR3 DNA reads as TGTGCCAGCACCTCCCTGGGTGGGCTCGGCACAGATACGCAGTATTTT.

The chain employs TRBV18 and TRBJ2-7; 8 nucleotides match TRBD1. Germline CDR1 is KGHSH and CDR2 is LQKENI. V was pared by 3 bases and J by 3 bases, with 7 bases of the junction left unmatched. The CDR3 consists of 15 residues. CDR3 protein: CASSPPGTGVYEQYF. DNA of the CDR3: TGTGCCAGCTCACCGCCCGGGACAGGAGTCTACGAGCAGTACTTC.

V gene TRBV9 combines with J gene TRBJ1-1, with TRBD1 identical over 7 bases. J was trimmed by 4 bases and V by 3 bases; bases with no gene match: 9. The germline V gene has CDR1 SGDLS and CDR2 YYNGEE. The CDR3 length is 15 residues. Written as DNA, the CDR3 is TGTGCCAGCAGCGGGGGGGGAGGGGGCCCCACTGAAGCTTTCTTT. This sequence encodes CASSGGGGGPTEAFF.

The chain employs TRBV28 and TRBJ2-3; 7 bases line up with TRBD1. Germline V gives CDR1 MDHEN, CDR2 SYDVKM. The V gene end was trimmed by 3 bases and the J gene end by 2 bases; junction bases not matched to a gene: 5. The CDR3 contains 15 residues. The CDR3 sequence: CASSFWDSDTDTQYF. The CDR3 region has the DNA TGTGCCAGCAGTTTTTGGGACAGTGACACAGATACGCAGTATTTT.

The gene calls are TRBV9 and TRBJ2-7, with D hard to call. The CDR3 has 14 residues. Germline loops: CDR1 SGDLS, CDR2 YYNGEE. Trimming pared 0 bases from V and 0 bases from J, leaving 7 bases between. This CDR3 reads CASSVGMPSYEQYF. The CDR3 DNA is TGTGCCAGCAGCGTAGGGATGCCCTCCTACGAGCAGTACTTC.

This chain joins TRBV30 and TRBJ2-2; D is unclear. V dropped 5 bases and J dropped 6 bases, with 13 bases sitting between them. In germline, CDR1 is GTSNPN, CDR2 SVGIG (reference sequence). The CDR3 sequence is 13 residues long. The CDR3 bases are TGTGCCTGGTCTTTCACCTCGGCCGGGGAGCTGTTTTTT. Its translation is CAWSFTSAGELFF.

This sequence joins TRBV27 and TRBJ1-2, with a tentative D call TRBD1 (6 bases). The V and J ends lost 2 bases and 2 bases respectively, with 15 bases between them. The CDR3 spans 16 residues. CDR1 MNHEY and CDR2 SMNVEV come from the germline V gene (reference sequence). The CDR3 protein is CASSLIWGQRNYGYTF. In DNA form, the CDR3 reads TGTGCCAGCAGTTTAATTTGGGGACAAAGAAACTATGGCTACACCTTC.

The chain has TRBV11-3 and TRBJ2-1, with D perhaps TRBD2 (5 bases). The V end was cut by 1 base, the J end by 8 bases, with 18 bases between. The V gene's germline CDR1 is SGHNT and CDR2 YENEEA. The CDR3 length is 16 residues. DNA for the CDR3: TGTGCCAGCAGCTTAGGGTCAACGGGAAATTCGGATGAGCAGTTCTTC. Translating it yields CASSLGSTGNSDEQFF.

This clone has more than one count but fewer than ten. This CDR3 is CASSKTGDPGVYEQYF. As DNA, the CDR3 is TGTGCCAGCAGCAAAACAGGGGATCCGGGGGTCTACGAGCAGTACTTC. The chain has TRBV9 and TRBJ2-7, with D perhaps TRBD1 (7 bases). This CDR3 spans 16 amino acids. V was cut by 4 bases and J by 3 bases, with 20 bases left in between. Looked up from germline, CDR1 is SGDLS and CDR2 is YYNGEE.

The chain has TRBV10-3 and TRBJ2-2, with TRBD1 as a possible D gene (5 bases). Germline V lookup: CDR1 ENHRY, CDR2 SYGVKD. The CDR3 is made up of 13 amino acids. The V and J ends lost 2 bases and 5 bases respectively, with 6 bases between them. This CDR3 is CAISEGATGELFF. The CDR3 DNA reads as TGTGCCATCAGTGAGGGGGCGACCGGGGAGCTGTTTTTT.